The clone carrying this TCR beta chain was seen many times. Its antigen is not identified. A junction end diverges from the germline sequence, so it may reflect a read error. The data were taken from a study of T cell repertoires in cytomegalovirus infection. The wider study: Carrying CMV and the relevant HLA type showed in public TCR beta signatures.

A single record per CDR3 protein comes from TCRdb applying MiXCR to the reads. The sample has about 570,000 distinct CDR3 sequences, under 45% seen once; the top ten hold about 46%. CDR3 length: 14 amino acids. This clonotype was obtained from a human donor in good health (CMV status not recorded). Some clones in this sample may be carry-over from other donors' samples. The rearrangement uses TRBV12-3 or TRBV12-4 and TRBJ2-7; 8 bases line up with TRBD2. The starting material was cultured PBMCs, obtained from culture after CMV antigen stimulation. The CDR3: CASSLAGPTYEQYF. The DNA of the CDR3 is TGTGCCAGCAGCTTAGCGGGACCGACGTACGAGCAGTACTTC.